Sequencing of this T cell receptor (beta chain) was carried out in a study of blood T cell repertoires in COVID-19. CDR3 length equals 12 residues. Germline CDR1 and CDR2: GTSNPN and SVGIG (reference sequence). Trimming took 4 bases from V and 5 from J, leaving 8 bases between them. Only in-frame clones appear in the TCRdb table, and some are missing; sequencing was by immunoSEQ multiplex PCR. The sample holds approximately 400,000 clones, just over 90% seen once. This TCR was recovered from a woman in her 40s who had been exposed to COVID-19. The chain is built from TRBV30 and TRBJ2-2, with D possibly being TRBD2 (6 bases). Sequenced material: PBMCs or T cells enriched from blood (not recorded which). Written as DNA, the CDR3 is TGTGCCTGGAAGGCGGGGACCGGGGAGCTGTTTTTT. Protein sequence: CAWKAGTGELFF.